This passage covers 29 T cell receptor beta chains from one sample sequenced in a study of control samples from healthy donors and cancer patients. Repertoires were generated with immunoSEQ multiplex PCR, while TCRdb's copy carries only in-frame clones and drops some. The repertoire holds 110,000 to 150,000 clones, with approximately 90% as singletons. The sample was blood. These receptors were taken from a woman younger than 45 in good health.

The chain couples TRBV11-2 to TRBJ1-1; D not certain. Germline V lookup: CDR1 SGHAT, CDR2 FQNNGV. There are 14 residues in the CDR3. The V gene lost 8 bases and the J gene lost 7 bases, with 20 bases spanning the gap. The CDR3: CASSSVPSHIEAFF. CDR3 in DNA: TGTGCCAGCTCCTCGGTGCCCTCACACATTGAAGCTTTCTTT.

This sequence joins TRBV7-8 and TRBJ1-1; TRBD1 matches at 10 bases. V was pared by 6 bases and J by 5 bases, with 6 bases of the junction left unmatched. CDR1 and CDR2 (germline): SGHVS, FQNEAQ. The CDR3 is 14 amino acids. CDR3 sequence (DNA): TGTGCCAGCAGGCGACAGGGGGCGTCGACTGAAGCTTTCTTT. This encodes CASRRQGASTEAFF.

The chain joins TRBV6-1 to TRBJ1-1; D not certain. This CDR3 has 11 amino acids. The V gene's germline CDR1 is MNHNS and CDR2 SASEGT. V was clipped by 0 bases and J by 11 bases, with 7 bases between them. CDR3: CASSEARGAFF. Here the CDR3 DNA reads TGTGCCAGCAGTGAAGCTAGAGGCGCTTTCTTT.

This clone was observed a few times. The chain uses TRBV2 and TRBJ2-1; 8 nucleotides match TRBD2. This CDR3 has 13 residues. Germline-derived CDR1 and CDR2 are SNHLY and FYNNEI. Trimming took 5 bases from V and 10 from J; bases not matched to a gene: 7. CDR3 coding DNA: TGTGCCAGCAGTCTCCGGGGGGGGACAGAGCAGTTCTTC. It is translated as CASSLRGGTEQFF.

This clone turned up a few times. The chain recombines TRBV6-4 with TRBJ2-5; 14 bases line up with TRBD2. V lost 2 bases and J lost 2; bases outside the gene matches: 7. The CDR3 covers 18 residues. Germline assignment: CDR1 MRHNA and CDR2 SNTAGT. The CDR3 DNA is TGTGCCAGCAGTGACAGCGGGACTAGCGGGAGTGGGCAAGAGACCCAGTACTTC. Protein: CASSDSGTSGSGQETQYF.

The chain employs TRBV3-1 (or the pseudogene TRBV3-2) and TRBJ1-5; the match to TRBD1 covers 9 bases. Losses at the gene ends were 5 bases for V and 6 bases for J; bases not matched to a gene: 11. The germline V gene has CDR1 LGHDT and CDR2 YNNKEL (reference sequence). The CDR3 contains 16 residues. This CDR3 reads CASSTRDRVKGQPQHF. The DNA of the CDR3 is TGTGCCAGCAGCACTCGGGACAGGGTGAAAGGTCAGCCCCAGCATTTT.

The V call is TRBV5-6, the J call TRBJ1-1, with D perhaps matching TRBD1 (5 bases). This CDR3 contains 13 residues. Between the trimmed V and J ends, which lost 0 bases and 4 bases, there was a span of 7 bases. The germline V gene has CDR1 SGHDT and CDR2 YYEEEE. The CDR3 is CASSLGGFTEAFF. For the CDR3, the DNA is TGTGCCAGCAGCTTGGGGGGGTTCACTGAAGCTTTCTTT.

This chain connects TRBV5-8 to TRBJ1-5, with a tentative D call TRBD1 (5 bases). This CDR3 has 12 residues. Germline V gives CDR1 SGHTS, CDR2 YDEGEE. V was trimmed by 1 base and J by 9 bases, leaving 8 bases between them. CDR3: CASSLWGGPQHF. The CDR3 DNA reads TGTGCCAGCAGCTTGTGGGGGGGGCCCCAGCATTTT.

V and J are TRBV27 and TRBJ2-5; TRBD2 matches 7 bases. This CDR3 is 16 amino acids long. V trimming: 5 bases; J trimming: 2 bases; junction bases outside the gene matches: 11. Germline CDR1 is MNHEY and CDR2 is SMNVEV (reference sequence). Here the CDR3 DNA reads TGTGCCAGCAGTCCCTCTGAGGGGCGGGGGCAAGAGACCCAGTACTTC. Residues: CASSPSEGRGQETQYF.

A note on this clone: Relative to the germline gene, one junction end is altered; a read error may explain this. The DNA of the CDR3 is TGTGCCAGCAGCCTAGCGGGGGGCACGAGCTCCTACAATGAGCAGTTCTTC. Protein sequence: CASSLAGGTSSYNEQFF. V gene TRBV7-9 combines with J gene TRBJ2-1; TRBD2 agrees at 11 bases. The CDR3 covers 17 residues. Germline values: CDR1 SEHNR, CDR2 FQNEAQ (reference sequence). The variable domain in full, completed from reference TRBV7-9 and TRBJ2-1, reads DTGVSQNPRHKITKRGQNVTFRCDPISEHNRLYWYRQTLGQGPEFLTYFQNEAQLEKSRLLSDRFSAERPKGSFSTLEIQRTEQGDSAMYLCASSLAGGTSSYNEQFFGPGTRLTVL.

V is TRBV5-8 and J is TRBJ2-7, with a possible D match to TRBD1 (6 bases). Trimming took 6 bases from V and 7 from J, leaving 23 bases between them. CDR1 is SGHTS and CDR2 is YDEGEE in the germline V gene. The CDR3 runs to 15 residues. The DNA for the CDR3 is TGTGCCAGCACCTTTAAAATGGGACATATCTATGAGCAGTACTTC. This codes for CASTFKMGHIYEQYF.

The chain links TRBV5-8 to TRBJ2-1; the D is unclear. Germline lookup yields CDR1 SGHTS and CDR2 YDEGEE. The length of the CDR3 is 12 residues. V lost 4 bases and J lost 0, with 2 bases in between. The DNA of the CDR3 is TGTGCCAGCAGCGCCTCCTACAATGAGCAGTTCTTC. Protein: CASSASYNEQFF.

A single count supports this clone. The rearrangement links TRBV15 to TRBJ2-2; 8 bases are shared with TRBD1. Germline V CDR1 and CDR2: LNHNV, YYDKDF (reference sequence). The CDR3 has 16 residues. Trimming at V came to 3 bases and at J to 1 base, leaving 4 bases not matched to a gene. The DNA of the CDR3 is TGTGCCACCAGCAGTACCGGACAGGGGAACACCGGGGAGCTGTTTTTT. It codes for CATSSTGQGNTGELFF. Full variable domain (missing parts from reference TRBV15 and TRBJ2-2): DAMVIQNPRYQVTQFGKPVTLSCSQTLNHNVMYWYQQKSSQAPKLLFHYYDKDFNNEADTPDNFQSRRPNTSFCFLDIRSPGLGDTAMYLCATSSTGQGNTGELFFGEGSRLTVL.

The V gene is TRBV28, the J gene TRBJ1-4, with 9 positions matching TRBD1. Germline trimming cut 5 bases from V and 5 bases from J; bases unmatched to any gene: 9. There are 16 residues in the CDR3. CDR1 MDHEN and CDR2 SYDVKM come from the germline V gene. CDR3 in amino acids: CASSTIRQGENEKLFF. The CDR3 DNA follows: TGTGCCAGCAGTACCATCCGACAGGGGGAGAATGAAAAACTGTTTTTT.

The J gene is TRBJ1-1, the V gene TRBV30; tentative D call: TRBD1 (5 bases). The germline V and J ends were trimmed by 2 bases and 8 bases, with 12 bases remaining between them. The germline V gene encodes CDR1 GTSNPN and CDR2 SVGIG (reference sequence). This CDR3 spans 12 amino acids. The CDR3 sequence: CAWSYGAGEAFF. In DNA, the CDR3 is TGTGCCTGGAGTTATGGGGCTGGGGAAGCTTTCTTT.

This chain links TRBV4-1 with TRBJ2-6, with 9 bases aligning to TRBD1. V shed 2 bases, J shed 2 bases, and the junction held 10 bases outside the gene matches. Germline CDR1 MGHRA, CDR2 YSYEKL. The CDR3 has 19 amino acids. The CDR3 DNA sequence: TGCGCCAGCAGCCAAAACCGGGACAGGGTAGGGCCTGGGGCCAACGTCCTGACTTTC. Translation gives CASSQNRDRVGPGANVLTF.

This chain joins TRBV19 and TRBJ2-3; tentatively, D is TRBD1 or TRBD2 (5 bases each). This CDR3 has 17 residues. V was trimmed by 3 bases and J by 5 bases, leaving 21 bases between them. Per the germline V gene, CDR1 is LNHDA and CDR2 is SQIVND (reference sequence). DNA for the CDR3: TGTGCCAGTAGTATGTCGCCTTTTGGGGGTAGGGGAGATACGCAGTATTTT. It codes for CASSMSPFGGRGDTQYF.

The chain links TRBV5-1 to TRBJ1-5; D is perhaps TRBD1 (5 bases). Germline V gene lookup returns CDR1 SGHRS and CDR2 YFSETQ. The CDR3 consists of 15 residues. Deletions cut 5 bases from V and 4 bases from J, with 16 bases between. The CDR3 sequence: CASRYDQGLNQPQHF. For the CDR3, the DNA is TGCGCCAGCAGGTATGATCAGGGTTTGAATCAGCCCCAGCATTTT.

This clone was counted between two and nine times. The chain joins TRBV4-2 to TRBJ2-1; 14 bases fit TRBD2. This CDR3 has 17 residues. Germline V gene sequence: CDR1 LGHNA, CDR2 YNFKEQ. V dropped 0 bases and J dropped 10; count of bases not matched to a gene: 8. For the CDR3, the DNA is TGTGCCAGCAGCCAAGAGGGCGGACTAGCGGGAGGATACGAGCAGTTCTTC. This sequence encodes CASSQEGGLAGGYEQFF.

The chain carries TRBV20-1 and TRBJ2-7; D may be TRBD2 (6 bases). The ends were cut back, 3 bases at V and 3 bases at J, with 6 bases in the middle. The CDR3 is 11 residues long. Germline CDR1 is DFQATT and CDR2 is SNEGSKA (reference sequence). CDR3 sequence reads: CSASGGYEQYF. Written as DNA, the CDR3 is TGCAGTGCTAGCGGGGGCTACGAGCAGTACTTC.

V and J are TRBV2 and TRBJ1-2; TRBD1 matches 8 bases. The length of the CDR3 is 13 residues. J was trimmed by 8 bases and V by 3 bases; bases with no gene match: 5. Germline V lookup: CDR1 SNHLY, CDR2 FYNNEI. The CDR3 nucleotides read TGTGCCAGCAGTGAGGAGACAGGGGTCGGCTACACCTTC. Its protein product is CASSEETGVGYTF.

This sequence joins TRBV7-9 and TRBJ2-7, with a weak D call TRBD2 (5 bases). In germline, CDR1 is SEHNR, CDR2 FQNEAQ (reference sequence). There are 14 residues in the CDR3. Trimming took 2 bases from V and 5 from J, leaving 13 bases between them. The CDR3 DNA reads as TGTGCCAGCAGCTTAAGTGGGAGTAGGCACGAGCAGTACTTC. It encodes CASSLSGSRHEQYF.

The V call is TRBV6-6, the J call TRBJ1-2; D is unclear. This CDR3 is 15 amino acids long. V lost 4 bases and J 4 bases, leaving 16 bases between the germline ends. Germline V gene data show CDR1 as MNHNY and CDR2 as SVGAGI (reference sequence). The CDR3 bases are TGTGCCAGCAGTTCCGATTACCAAACGGGCTATGGCTACACCTTC. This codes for CASSSDYQTGYGYTF.

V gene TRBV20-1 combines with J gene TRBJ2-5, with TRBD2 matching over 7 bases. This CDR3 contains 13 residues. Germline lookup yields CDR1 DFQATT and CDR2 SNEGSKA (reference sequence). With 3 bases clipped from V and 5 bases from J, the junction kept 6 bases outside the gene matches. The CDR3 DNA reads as TGCAGTGCTAGTTACGGGGGAGGGGAGACCCAGTACTTC. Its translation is CSASYGGGETQYF.

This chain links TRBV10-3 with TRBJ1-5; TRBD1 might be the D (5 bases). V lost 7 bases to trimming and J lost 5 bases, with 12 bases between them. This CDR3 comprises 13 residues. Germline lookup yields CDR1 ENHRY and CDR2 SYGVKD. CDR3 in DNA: TGTGCCATCACTTGGGACCCAGATCAGCCCCAGCATTTT. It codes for CAITWDPDQPQHF.

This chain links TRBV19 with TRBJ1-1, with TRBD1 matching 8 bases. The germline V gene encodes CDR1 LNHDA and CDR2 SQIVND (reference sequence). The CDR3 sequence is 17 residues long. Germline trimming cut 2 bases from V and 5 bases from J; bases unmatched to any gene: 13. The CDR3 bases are TGTGCCAGTAGTATATCGTCAGGGGGCGCGATGAGGACTGAAGCTTTCTTT. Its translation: CASSISSGGAMRTEAFF.

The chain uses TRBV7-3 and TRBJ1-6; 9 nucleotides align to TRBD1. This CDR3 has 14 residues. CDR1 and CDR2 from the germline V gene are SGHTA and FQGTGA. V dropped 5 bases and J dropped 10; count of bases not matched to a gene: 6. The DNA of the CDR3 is TGTGCCAGCAGCCCCCAGGGACAGGGATCACCCCTCCACTTT. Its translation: CASSPQGQGSPLHF.

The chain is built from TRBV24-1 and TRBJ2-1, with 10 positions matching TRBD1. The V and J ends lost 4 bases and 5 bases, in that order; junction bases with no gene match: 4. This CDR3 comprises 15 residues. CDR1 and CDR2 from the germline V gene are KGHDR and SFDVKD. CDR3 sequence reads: CATSDGTGANNEQFF. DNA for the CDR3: TGTGCCACCAGTGACGGGACAGGGGCTAACAATGAGCAGTTCTTC.

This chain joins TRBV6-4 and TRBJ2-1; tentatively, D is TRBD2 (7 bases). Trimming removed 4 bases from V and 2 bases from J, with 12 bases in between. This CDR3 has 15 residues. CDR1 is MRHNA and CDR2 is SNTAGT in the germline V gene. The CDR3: CASSVEGGAYNEQFF. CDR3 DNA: TGTGCCAGCAGTGTCGAGGGGGGGGCCTACAATGAGCAGTTCTTC.